The 25 T cell receptor beta chains given below trace back to one sample, sequenced in a study of OX40 agonist ivuxolimab in advanced cancers. Libraries were prepared by immunoSEQ multiplex PCR; TCRdb keeps only in-frame clonotypes and omits some of them. This sample has about 100,000 clones, with approximately 90% found just once. Material: CD4+ or CD8+ T cells sorted from blood, obtained in a trial of the OX40 agonist ivuxolimab. These TCRs come from an adult with an advanced solid tumor such as melanoma, head and neck, liver or kidney cancer.

This clone was observed a few times. DNA of the CDR3: TGTGCCAGCAGCGGGGACATAAACACTGAAGCTTTCTTT. It translates to CASSGDINTEAFF. The gene calls are TRBV7-6 and TRBJ1-1; D is possibly TRBD1 (6 bases). The CDR3 spans 13 residues. V lost 5 bases to trimming and J lost 2 bases, with 9 bases between them. CDR1 and CDR2 (germline): SGHVS, FNYEAQ.

In nucleotides, the CDR3 is TGTGCCAGCAGCCTGCCCGGTGCGACAGGCCTTTACGAGCAGTACTTC. Residues: CASSLPGATGLYEQYF. The V call is TRBV11-3, the J call TRBJ2-7; tentative D call: TRBD1 (6 bases). V was trimmed by 5 bases and J by 4 bases, leaving 21 bases between them. This CDR3 spans 16 amino acids. Germline CDR1 is SGHNT and CDR2 is YENEEA.

The V and J genes are TRBV5-1 and TRBJ2-1; D might be TRBD2 (5 bases). Trimming removed 0 bases from V and 3 bases from J, with 7 bases in between. The CDR3 covers 14 residues. Per the germline V gene, CDR1 is SGHRS and CDR2 is YFSETQ. CDR3 DNA sequence: TGCGCCAGCAGCTTGGGCGGAGGCTACAATGAGCAGTTCTTC. The encoded protein is CASSLGGGYNEQFF.

The chain recombines TRBV11-2 with TRBJ1-2, with 7 bases aligning to TRBD1. V shed 4 bases and J 2 bases; nucleotides not matched to a gene: 4. The CDR3 has 14 residues. Germline CDR1 reads SGHAT; CDR2 reads FQNNGV. The CDR3 region has the DNA TGTGCCAGCAGCTCCATACAGGGGAACTATGGCTACACCTTC. Translated: CASSSIQGNYGYTF.

This rearrangement joins TRBV6-4 to TRBJ1-5, with 7 bases fitting TRBD1. CDR1 is MRHNA and CDR2 is SNTAGT in the germline V gene. The CDR3 runs 13 residues. J lost 5 bases, V lost 5 bases, and 3 bases had no gene match. Here the CDR3 reads CASSSDRDQPQHF. DNA for the CDR3: TGTGCCAGCAGTTCTGACAGGGATCAGCCCCAGCATTTT.

As to this clone: This same CDR3 is encoded by further DNA sequences in the sample. V is TRBV7-2 and J is TRBJ2-5; D is ambiguous. Trimming cost V 0 bases and J 5 bases, with 4 bases left between them. The CDR3 consists of 12 residues. Germline CDR1 is SGHTA and CDR2 is FQGNSA. DNA for the CDR3: TGTGCCAGCAGCTTAGCGGGGGAGACCCAGTACTTC. Translating it yields CASSLAGETQYF.

The J gene is TRBJ2-7, the V gene TRBV28; 11 positions agree with TRBD2. This CDR3 comprises 16 residues. V dropped 5 bases and J dropped 2; count of bases not matched to a gene: 8. Germline CDR1 reads MDHEN; CDR2 reads SYDVKM. CDR3 DNA: TGTGCCAGCAGTCTGCCGGGACTAGCGGCTACCTACGAGCAGTACTTC. This translates into CASSLPGLAATYEQYF.

A word on this clone: In the same sample, other DNA sequences code for this CDR3. V is TRBV7-2 and J is TRBJ2-5; the D is unclear. Germline CDR1 reads SGHTA; CDR2 reads FQGNSA. CDR3 size: 12 residues. With 1 base removed from V and 4 bases from J, the gap between germline ends came to 4 bases. CDR3 DNA sequence: TGTGCCAGCAGCTTAGAAAGAGAGACCCAGTACTTC. Its protein is CASSLERETQYF.

The chain carries TRBV30 and TRBJ2-7; the D is unclear. This CDR3 is 16 amino acids long. V was trimmed by 0 bases and J by 6 bases, leaving 21 bases between them. Germline assignment: CDR1 GTSNPN and CDR2 SVGIG (reference sequence). The CDR3 sequence: CAWSVQVPLGSLEQYF. The CDR3 DNA reads as TGTGCCTGGAGTGTACAAGTACCTTTGGGCTCCCTCGAGCAGTACTTC.

The rearrangement links TRBV9 to TRBJ1-4; 7 bases match TRBD1. The length of the CDR3 is 14 residues. From germline, CDR1 is SGDLS and CDR2 YYNGEE. Losses at the gene ends were 1 base for V and 8 bases for J; bases not matched to a gene: 5. This chain's CDR3 is CASSVSQGGEKLFF. CDR3 DNA sequence: TGTGCCAGCAGCGTAAGCCAGGGGGGAGAAAAACTGTTTTTT.

This chain uses TRBV7-9 with TRBJ1-1; D perhaps matches TRBD1 (6 bases). V was shortened by 5 bases and J by 7 bases, with 23 bases between the two germline ends. CDR1 and CDR2 (germline): SEHNR, FQNEAQ (reference sequence). The CDR3 has 16 amino acids. The CDR3 DNA sequence: TGTGCCAGCAGCAGCTTAGATGGGGGCCTGCAGGGTGAAGCTTTCTTT. Its translation is CASSSLDGGLQGEAFF.

The chain uses TRBV6-5 and TRBJ2-1, with 7 positions matching TRBD1. The V gene end was trimmed by 6 bases and the J gene end by 5 bases; junction bases not matched to a gene: 4. Per the germline V gene, CDR1 is MNHEY and CDR2 is SVGAGI. The CDR3 length is 13 residues. The CDR3 DNA reads TGTGCCAGCAGGAGACAGGGAGACAATGAGCAGTTCTTC. Translated, it gives CASRRQGDNEQFF.

The rearrangement joins TRBV6-5 to TRBJ1-2, with D possibly matching TRBD1 (6 bases). Germline values: CDR1 MNHEY, CDR2 SVGAGI. V lost 6 bases, J lost 8 bases, and 13 bases lay in between. The length of the CDR3 is 12 residues. DNA of the CDR3: TGTGCCAGCAGCGACAGGAGGTACGGCTACACCTTC. This encodes CASSDRRYGYTF.

The rearrangement links TRBV6-1 to TRBJ1-5; D is unresolved. There are 14 residues in the CDR3. Trimming took 7 bases from V and 4 from J, leaving 14 bases between them. CDR1 is MNHNS and CDR2 is SASEGT in the germline V gene. The CDR3 nucleotides read TGTGCCAGCACCCAGCCAGGCTCGAATCAGCCCCAGCATTTT. Translation: CASTQPGSNQPQHF.

This chain connects TRBV6-6 to TRBJ1-3, with D perhaps matching TRBD1 (5 bases). The germline V gene encodes CDR1 MNHNY and CDR2 SVGAGI (reference sequence). V lost 6 bases, J lost 0 bases, and 15 bases lay in between. The CDR3 is 16 residues long. The CDR3 nucleotides read TGTGCCAGCAGCCCACCCACAGGAAGCTCTGGAAACACCATATATTTT. Translation: CASSPPTGSSGNTIYF.

Remarks on this clone: The identical CDR3 is also encoded by other nucleotide sequences in the sample. V usage is TRBV5-1 and J usage is TRBJ2-5; D ambiguous. Trimming removed 4 bases at V and 3 bases at J, with 4 bases between. Germline V gene lookup returns CDR1 SGHRS and CDR2 YFSETQ. The CDR3 has 11 residues. CDR3 in amino acids: CASSVEETQYF. CDR3 coding DNA: TGCGCCAGCAGCGTTGAAGAGACCCAGTACTTC. Full variable domain (missing parts from reference TRBV5-1 and TRBJ2-5): KAGVTQTPRYLIKTRGQQVTLSCSPISGHRSVSWYQQTPGQGLQFLFEYFSETQRNKGNFPGRFSGRQFSNSRSEMNVSTLELGDSALYLCASSVEETQYFGPGTRLLVL.

This chain joins TRBV5-1 and TRBJ1-3, with 12 nucleotides matching TRBD1. CDR3 length: 17 residues. V gave up 4 bases and J gave up 2 bases; unmatched junction bases: 7. Germline CDR1 reads SGHRS; CDR2 reads YFSETQ. The CDR3 region has the DNA TGCGCCAGCAGCGCGGACGGGACAGGGGGCCCTGGAAACACCATATATTTT. This codes for CASSADGTGGPGNTIYF.

V gene TRBV7-6 combines with J gene TRBJ2-3; 11 positions agree with TRBD2. Unmatched junction bases numbered 3, after V lost 2 bases and J lost 2 bases. This CDR3 comprises 16 residues. Germline CDR1 SGHVS, CDR2 FNYEAQ. CDR3 in amino acids: CASSLTLAGVTDTQYF. In nucleotides, the CDR3 is TGTGCCAGCAGCTTAACACTAGCGGGAGTCACAGATACGCAGTATTTT.

The gene calls are TRBV5-4 and TRBJ2-3; D could derive from TRBD1 or TRBD2 (5 bases each). Germline V gene data show CDR1 as SGHNT and CDR2 as YYREEE (reference sequence). The ends were cut back, 2 bases at V and 7 bases at J, with 11 bases in the middle. The CDR3 runs 13 residues. The CDR3 sequence: CASSFEGRNTQYF. CDR3 DNA sequence: TGTGCCAGCAGCTTTGAGGGGCGAAATACGCAGTATTTT. Complete variable domain (other parts from reference TRBV5-4 and TRBJ2-3): ETGVTQSPTHLIKTRGQQVTLRCSSQSGHNTVSWYQQALGQGPQFIFQYYREEENGRGNFPPRFSGLQFPNYSSELNVNALELDDSALYLCASSFEGRNTQYFGPGTRLTVL.

This clone has a single count. J is TRBJ2-5 and V is TRBV7-9; 14 positions agree with TRBD2. The junction had 4 bases not matched to a gene; V was cut back by 5 bases and J by 5 bases. There are 15 residues in the CDR3. Germline V CDR1 and CDR2: SEHNR, FQNEAQ (reference sequence). Here the CDR3 DNA reads TGTGCCAGCAGCCTCGGGACTAGCGGGAGTGAGACCCAGTACTTC. Its protein is CASSLGTSGSETQYF.

The V and J genes are TRBV2 and TRBJ2-3; no reliable D call. This CDR3 spans 12 amino acids. The V gene lost 7 bases and the J gene lost 3 bases, with 8 bases spanning the gap. Germline assignment: CDR1 SNHLY and CDR2 FYNNEI. CDR3 sequence reads: CASTRITDTQYF. CDR3 sequence (DNA): TGTGCCAGCACGAGGATAACAGATACGCAGTATTTT.

This clone was counted once. This chain connects TRBV28 to TRBJ1-4; tentatively, D is TRBD1 (6 bases). V dropped 8 bases and J dropped 8 bases, with 15 bases sitting between them. The CDR3 is 13 residues long. In germline, CDR1 is MDHEN, CDR2 SYDVKM. CDR3 in amino acids: CASGQGIQEKLFF. In DNA form, the CDR3 reads TGTGCCAGCGGGCAGGGGATACAAGAAAAACTGTTTTTT. The full variable domain, rest sourced from reference TRBV28 and TRBJ1-4, is DVKVTQSSRYLVKRTGEKVFLECVQDMDHENMFWYRQDPGLGLRLIYFSYDVKMKEKGDIPEGYSVSREKKERFSLILESASTNQTSMYLCASGQGIQEKLFFGSGTQLSVL.

The chain has TRBV5-1 and TRBJ1-1; 7 nucleotides line up with TRBD1. The germline V gene encodes CDR1 SGHRS and CDR2 YFSETQ. This CDR3 is built from 15 residues. J gave up 0 bases and V 4 bases, and 6 bases lay outside the gene matches. The CDR3 protein is CASSHGQALNTEAFF. Here the CDR3 DNA reads TGCGCCAGCAGCCATGGACAGGCGTTGAACACTGAAGCTTTCTTT. The variable domain in full, with the rest retrieved from reference TRBV5-1 and TRBJ1-1, is KAGVTQTPRYLIKTRGQQVTLSCSPISGHRSVSWYQQTPGQGLQFLFEYFSETQRNKGNFPGRFSGRQFSNSRSEMNVSTLELGDSALYLCASSHGQALNTEAFFGQGTRLTVV.

The CDR3 DNA follows: TGTGCCAGCTCACCAAACACCGTCCTAAGCGGTGAAAAACTGTTTTTT. Its translation: CASSPNTVLSGEKLFF. This chain links TRBV18 with TRBJ1-4; D remains unclear. V was pared by 2 bases and J by 7 bases, with 17 bases between. This CDR3 region has 16 residues. CDR1 is KGHSH, CDR2 LQKENI, per germline.

The genes are TRBV18 and TRBJ2-5; TRBD2 matches 9 bases. Germline CDR1 reads KGHSH; CDR2 reads LQKENI. V was clipped by 1 base and J by 0 bases; unmatched bases: 0. The CDR3 is 15 residues long. The CDR3: CASSPLAGDQETQYF. CDR3 coding DNA: TGTGCCAGCTCACCACTAGCGGGGGACCAAGAGACCCAGTACTTC.